The next 32 T cell receptor beta chains were all read from a single sample in a study of T-cell memory formation after mild COVID-19. TCRdb reprocessed the 5' RACE reads with MiXCR, giving one entry per CDR3 protein. The sample includes hundreds of thousands of distinct CDR3 sequences, 25% to 30% seen only once; the top ten take roughly 12%. Specimen: PBMCs or a T cell subset sorted from them (not recorded which). These receptors were obtained from an adult woman who had mild COVID-19 (a few samples of this study predate the infection). Cell type and time point are not known.

The rearrangement links TRBV20-1 to TRBJ2-5; D possibly uses TRBD1 or TRBD2 (5 bases each). Per germline, CDR1 DFQATT and CDR2 SNEGSKA (reference sequence). The CDR3 has 13 residues. The germline V and J ends were trimmed by 4 bases and 5 bases, with 14 bases remaining between them. DNA of the CDR3: TGCAGTGCTACCCTCTGGGGCGGGGAGACCCAGTACTTC. This gives the protein CSATLWGGETQYF.

The J gene is TRBJ2-1, the V gene TRBV5-1; no definite D call. V lost 1 base to trimming and J lost 9 bases, with 5 bases between them. This CDR3 has 11 amino acids. Looked up from germline, CDR1 is SGHRS and CDR2 is YFSETQ. The CDR3 DNA follows: TGCGCCAGCAGCTTGTCCTTTGAGCAGTTCTTC. Encoded protein: CASSLSFEQFF.

This rearrangement joins TRBV4-2 to TRBJ2-4; D tentatively fits TRBD1 or TRBD2 (5 bases each). The V end lost 6 bases, the J end lost 3 bases, and 9 bases lay between the germline ends. CDR3 length: 13 amino acids. From germline, CDR1 is LGHNA and CDR2 YNFKEQ. The CDR3 here is CASRGTDKNIQYF. DNA for the CDR3: TGTGCCAGCAGGGGGACGGACAAAAACATTCAGTACTTC.

The rearrangement uses TRBV15 and TRBJ2-1, with 8 bases fitting TRBD1. The V gene's germline CDR1 is LNHNV and CDR2 YYDKDF (reference sequence). V lost 4 bases and J lost 8; bases outside the gene matches: 10. The CDR3 covers 15 residues. This chain's CDR3 is CATSTPGGADHEQFF. The CDR3 nucleotides are TGTGCCACCAGCACCCCAGGGGGCGCTGACCATGAGCAGTTCTTC.

The chain combines TRBV4-2 with TRBJ1-4, with D perhaps matching TRBD1 (5 bases). CDR1 is LGHNA, CDR2 YNFKEQ, per germline. The V end lost 2 bases, the J end lost 5 bases, and 21 bases lay between the germline ends. The CDR3 loop spans 18 amino acids. The chain's CDR3 is CASSQLGPGREVNEKLFF. CDR3 nucleotides: TGTGCCAGCAGCCAACTCGGACCGGGACGCGAGGTCAATGAAAAACTGTTTTTT.

The chain joins TRBV6-2 or TRBV6-3 to TRBJ1-2, with 9 positions matching TRBD1. The CDR3 is made up of 16 amino acids. CDR1 and CDR2 (germline): MNHEY, SVGEGT. With 5 bases clipped from V and 1 base from J, the junction kept 8 bases outside the gene matches. CDR3 nucleotide sequence: TGTGCCAGCAGTCGGGACAGGGCCACGGATAACTATGGCTACACCTTC. Translated: CASSRDRATDNYGYTF.

The genes are TRBV29-1 and TRBJ2-7; D is unresolved. The CDR3 runs 12 residues. CDR1 and CDR2 (germline): SQVTM, ANQGSEA. Between the trimmed V and J ends, which lost 4 bases and 2 bases, there was a span of 9 bases. CDR3 protein: CSVARNTYEQYF. The CDR3 region has the DNA TGCAGCGTTGCACGTAATACCTACGAGCAGTACTTC.

This clonotype occurred once. This rearrangement joins TRBV9 to TRBJ2-4, with 7 bases fitting TRBD1. Trimming took 1 base from V and 5 from J; bases not matched to a gene: 3. This CDR3 has 14 amino acids. The V gene's germline CDR1 is SGDLS and CDR2 YYNGEE. CDR3 in amino acids: CASSVTGVENIQYF. The CDR3 DNA follows: TGTGCCAGCAGCGTAACAGGGGTGGAAAACATTCAGTACTTC. Supplemented by reference TRBV9 and TRBJ2-4, the full variable domain reads DSGVTQTPKHLITATGQRVTLRCSPRSGDLSVYWYQQSLDQGLQFLIQYYNGEERAKGNILERFSAQQFPDLHSELNLSSLELGDSALYFCASSVTGVENIQYFGAGTRLSVL.

The chain employs TRBV12-3 or TRBV12-4 and TRBJ2-5, with 10 nucleotides matching TRBD1. V shed 6 bases and J 5 bases; nucleotides not matched to a gene: 9. CDR3 length: 15 amino acids. The CDR3 loop reads CASRDRGTSPETQYF. CDR3 coding DNA: TGTGCCAGCAGGGACAGGGGGACGTCGCCCGAGACCCAGTACTTC.

The chain links TRBV24-1 to TRBJ1-1; 7 bases map to TRBD1. The CDR3 is made up of 13 amino acids. The germline CDR1 and CDR2 sequences are KGHDR and SFDVKD. V was pared by 10 bases and J by 2 bases, with 6 bases of the junction left unmatched. The CDR3 bases are TGTGCCACAAAGGGGGCTTCAAACACTGAAGCTTTCTTT. It specifies CATKGASNTEAFF.

The chain recombines TRBV9 with TRBJ1-2; a weak D match, TRBD1 (5 bases). Trimming removed 0 bases at V and 6 bases at J, with 12 bases between. The CDR3 sequence is 14 residues long. The germline gives CDR1 SGDLS, CDR2 YYNGEE. This CDR3 is CASSVGRGANGYTF. The CDR3 coding sequence is TGTGCCAGCAGCGTAGGGAGGGGCGCAAATGGCTACACCTTC.

This clonotype was seen a single time. The chain carries TRBV7-2 and TRBJ2-2; TRBD2 agrees at 11 bases. Losses at the gene ends were 1 base for V and 0 bases for J; bases not matched to a gene: 4. Germline CDR1 reads SGHTA; CDR2 reads FQGNSA. The CDR3 totals 18 residues. CDR3 protein: CASSLELAGVSNTGELFF. CDR3 DNA sequence: TGTGCCAGCAGCTTAGAACTAGCGGGAGTTTCGAACACCGGGGAGCTGTTTTTT.

In its sample, this clonotype was seen a few times. The rearrangement links TRBV20-1 to TRBJ1-5, with no clear D. Germline V gene data show CDR1 as DFQATT and CDR2 as SNEGSKA (reference sequence). The CDR3 sequence is 14 residues long. Deletions cut 3 bases from V and 9 bases from J, with 18 bases between. The CDR3 coding sequence is TGCAGTGCTAGTCAAGGGAGGACCGTAGGGCCCCAGCATTTT. This encodes CSASQGRTVGPQHF.

Notes on this clonotype: At one end the junction does not follow the germline gene, possibly because of a read error. This sequence joins TRBV12-3 or TRBV12-4 and TRBJ2-1; 9 bases fit TRBD2. The CDR3 runs 15 residues. The chain's CDR3 is CASSLAGSPYNEQFF. DNA for the CDR3: TGTGCCAGCAGTCTAGCGGGATCCCCATACAATGAGCAGTTCTTC.

This clonotype was counted between two and nine times. V is TRBV14 and J is TRBJ2-3, with D perhaps TRBD2 (6 bases). The length of the CDR3 is 15 residues. CDR1 is SGHDN, CDR2 FVKESK, per germline. V was cut by 0 bases and J by 5 bases, with 12 bases left in between. The CDR3 here is CASSQEYQGGDTQYF. The CDR3 region has the DNA TGTGCCAGCAGCCAAGAGTACCAGGGAGGAGATACGCAGTATTTT.

The sample holds a few counts of this clonotype. The chain recombines TRBV5-1 with TRBJ1-1, with D unresolved. Trimming pared 1 base from V and 2 bases from J, leaving 15 bases between. CDR3 length equals 16 residues. Germline V gene lookup returns CDR1 SGHRS and CDR2 YFSETQ. CDR3 sequence (DNA): TGCGCCAGCAGCTTGTACCCGACGGCCCCCAACACTGAAGCTTTCTTT. Its protein product is CASSLYPTAPNTEAFF.

This chain joins TRBV6-4 and TRBJ2-2, with 10 bases fitting TRBD1. V lost 6 bases, J lost 6 bases, and 10 bases stayed unmatched. Germline CDR1 reads MRHNA; CDR2 reads SNTAGT. This CDR3 spans 16 amino acids. The CDR3 here is CASRAGTGDSAGELFF. CDR3 in DNA: TGTGCCAGCAGAGCCGGGACAGGGGATTCTGCCGGGGAGCTGTTTTTT.

The chain carries TRBV4-3 and TRBJ1-1; 7 bases fit TRBD1. CDR3 length equals 16 residues. Germline V gene sequence: CDR1 LGHNA, CDR2 YSLEER. V dropped 4 bases and J dropped 1; count of bases not matched to a gene: 9. CDR3 protein: CASSPWGTDPNTEAFF. The CDR3, as DNA: TGCGCCAGCAGCCCCTGGGGGACAGACCCGAACACTGAAGCTTTCTTT.

This clonotype was counted only a few times. CDR3 amino acids: CATSDSRTGNQPQHF. DNA for the CDR3: TGTGCCACCAGTGATTCCCGGACCGGGAATCAGCCCCAGCATTTT. The chain uses TRBV24-1 and TRBJ1-5; no definite D call. The ends were cut back, 2 bases at V and 4 bases at J, with 11 bases in the middle. CDR3 length equals 15 residues. Germline V lookup: CDR1 KGHDR, CDR2 SFDVKD.

J is TRBJ1-5 and V is TRBV27, with 9 bases that match TRBD1. Germline CDR1 reads MNHEY; CDR2 reads SMNVEV (reference sequence). Trimming at V came to 4 bases and at J to 6 bases, leaving 19 bases not matched to a gene. CDR3 length equals 19 residues. The CDR3 DNA reads as TGTGCCAGCAGTTCTCAGGTCAACCCGGGACAGGGATTCGGTCAGCCCCAGCATTTT. It yields the protein CASSSQVNPGQGFGQPQHF.

This clonotype was seen a few times. J is TRBJ2-7 and V is TRBV7-9, with D perhaps matching TRBD1 (6 bases). Germline-derived CDR1 and CDR2 are SEHNR and FQNEAQ (reference sequence). CDR3 length: 12 residues. V lost 8 bases, J lost 5 bases, and 13 bases lay in between. The DNA of the CDR3 is TGTGCCAGCGGTCGGACAGCCAACGAGCAGTACTTC. It yields the protein CASGRTANEQYF.

Only a few counts were recorded for this clonotype. The gene calls are TRBV11-2 and TRBJ2-3; 7 bases are shared with TRBD2. This CDR3 spans 15 amino acids. With V trimmed by 3 bases and J by 2 bases, 5 bases remained unmatched. From germline, CDR1 is SGHAT and CDR2 FQNNGV. The CDR3 loop reads CASSFGRGTTDTQYF. The CDR3 DNA follows: TGTGCCAGCAGCTTCGGGCGGGGGACCACAGATACGCAGTATTTT.

The genes are TRBV7-8 and TRBJ2-1; TRBD1 matches at 9 bases. Germline assignment: CDR1 SGHVS and CDR2 FQNEAQ. The CDR3 totals 14 residues. The ends lost 1 base at V and 15 bases at J; junction bases unmatched: 10. The CDR3 region is CASSLGPGGTGPFF. Here the CDR3 DNA reads TGTGCCAGCAGCTTAGGCCCTGGGGGGACAGGGCCGTTCTTC.

The CDR3 DNA reads TGTGCCTGGAGTGTACAGGCGCCGTGGGGCTACACCTTC. This gives the protein CAWSVQAPWGYTF. V is TRBV30 and J is TRBJ1-2, with D possibly matching TRBD1 (5 bases). Trimming pared 0 bases from V and 8 bases from J, leaving 13 bases between. Germline CDR1 reads GTSNPN; CDR2 reads SVGIG (reference sequence). CDR3 length equals 13 residues.

V gene TRBV19 combines with J gene TRBJ2-2; 7 positions agree with TRBD1. Germline assignment: CDR1 LNHDA and CDR2 SQIVND (reference sequence). The V segment lost 1 base and the J segment 4 bases; nucleotides outside the gene matches: 15. The CDR3 is 19 residues long. CDR3 loop: CASSIVLIVTGVSTGELFF. The CDR3 DNA follows: TGTGCCAGTAGTATAGTCCTTATCGTAACAGGGGTTTCCACCGGGGAGCTGTTTTTT.

This clonotype was seen ten or more times. The chain combines TRBV12-3 or TRBV12-4 with TRBJ2-7; D is possibly TRBD1 or TRBD2 (5 bases each). V dropped 0 bases and J dropped 3 bases, with 9 bases sitting between them. The CDR3 length is 14 residues. DNA of the CDR3: TGTGCCAGCAGTTTAGCCGGGGCCCACTACGAGCAGTACTTC. Translated: CASSLAGAHYEQYF.

This chain links TRBV18 with TRBJ2-7, with 7 bases that match TRBD1. Germline trimming cut 4 bases from V and 2 bases from J; bases unmatched to any gene: 8. Germline lookup yields CDR1 KGHSH and CDR2 LQKENI. The CDR3 spans 15 residues. CDR3 residues: CASSRGLDRAYEQYF. CDR3 nucleotide sequence: TGTGCCAGCTCACGAGGGCTCGACAGGGCCTACGAGCAGTACTTC.

This clonotype was detected only a few times. This rearrangement joins TRBV20-1 to TRBJ1-4; D gene uncertain. CDR1 is DFQATT, CDR2 SNEGSKA, per germline (reference sequence). This CDR3 region has 13 residues. V was pared by 6 bases and J by 8 bases, with 16 bases between. CDR3 bases: TGCAGTGCCAAAGGGTTGAGTGAAGAAAAACTGTTTTTT. Translation: CSAKGLSEEKLFF.

The chain joins TRBV7-2 to TRBJ1-5; no clear D gene. CDR3 size: 16 residues. In germline, CDR1 is SGHTA, CDR2 FQGNSA. The germline V and J ends were trimmed by 5 bases and 1 base, with 15 bases remaining between them. The CDR3 is CASSPGGKGSNQPQHF. The CDR3 DNA reads TGTGCCAGCAGCCCGGGCGGGAAGGGAAGCAATCAGCCCCAGCATTTT.

This clonotype was observed a few times. The chain couples TRBV7-2 to TRBJ2-1; either TRBD1 or TRBD2 may supply D (6 bases each). This CDR3 is 18 amino acids long. V was clipped by 3 bases and J by 0 bases, with 18 bases between them. From germline, CDR1 is SGHTA and CDR2 FQGNSA. The CDR3 sequence: CASSFYAGGTSSYNEQFF. The DNA for the CDR3 is TGTGCCAGCAGCTTTTATGCGGGCGGGACAAGCTCCTACAATGAGCAGTTCTTC.

The V and J genes are TRBV15 and TRBJ2-5, with 9 bases lining up with TRBD2. V was clipped by 3 bases and J by 5 bases; unmatched bases: 4. The CDR3 covers 14 residues. CDR1 LNHNV and CDR2 YYDKDF come from the germline V gene (reference sequence). The CDR3 DNA reads TGTGCCACCAGCAGTGGGAGCGGGAGGGAGACCCAGTACTTC. It encodes CATSSGSGRETQYF.

The chain is built from TRBV29-1 and TRBJ2-7; D ambiguous. V was pared by 7 bases and J by 2 bases, with 27 bases between. Germline V gene sequence: CDR1 SQVTM, CDR2 ANQGSEA. The CDR3 is 17 residues long. The CDR3 region has the DNA TGCAGCGCCTTAAACCACGGTGGGCAGCGCCCTCCCTACGAGCAGTACTTC. Protein sequence: CSALNHGGQRPPYEQYF.